Listed here are 9 T cell receptor beta chains from one sample, sequenced in a study of blood T cell repertoires in COVID-19. This table comes from immunoSEQ multiplex PCR, and its TCRdb copy is limited to in-frame clones, with some not included. The sample lists about 250,000 clones, 88% occurring once. Material for sequencing was peripheral blood. These receptors all come from a man of 80 years or more with acute or convalescent COVID-19.

V usage is TRBV25-1 and J usage is TRBJ1-6, with D tentatively TRBD1 (6 bases). CDR1 is MGHDK and CDR2 is SYGVNS in the germline V gene. The CDR3 runs 15 residues. Trimming took 6 bases from V and 3 from J, leaving 12 bases between them. The CDR3 region has the DNA TGTGCCAGCAGGGGCGGACAGCTCTATAATTCACCCCTCCACTTT. This sequence encodes CASRGGQLYNSPLHF.

The chain combines TRBV7-2 with TRBJ2-4; 9 bases align to TRBD1. Unmatched junction bases numbered 7, after V lost 5 bases and J lost 2 bases. Germline lookup yields CDR1 SGHTA and CDR2 FQGNSA. This CDR3 has 16 amino acids. CDR3 sequence: CASSNRQGGSKNIQYF. The CDR3 DNA reads as TGTGCCAGCAGCAATCGACAGGGGGGGTCCAAAAACATTCAGTACTTC.

The V gene is TRBV19, the J gene TRBJ2-3; the match to TRBD2 covers 11 bases. This CDR3 is built from 15 residues. Losses at the gene ends were 4 bases for V and 1 base for J; bases not matched to a gene: 1. CDR1 and CDR2 (germline): LNHDA, SQIVND (reference sequence). Written as DNA, the CDR3 is TGTGCCAGTAGTACGGGACTAGCGGGCACAGATACGCAGTATTTT. Translation gives CASSTGLAGTDTQYF.

Only a few counts were recorded for this clone. The chain carries TRBV4-1 and TRBJ2-5, with D maybe TRBD1 (5 bases). Trimming removed 2 bases at V and 5 bases at J, with 15 bases between. This CDR3 is 15 amino acids long. Per the germline V gene, CDR1 is MGHRA and CDR2 is YSYEKL. CDR3 nucleotide sequence: TGCGCCAGCAGCCAAAAAGGAAAGGGGTTGGAGACCCAGTACTTC. This gives the protein CASSQKGKGLETQYF.

The CDR3 nucleotides are TGTGCCAGCAGTTTTCAGGGGGTTAATCAGCCCCAGCATTTT. Protein product: CASSFQGVNQPQHF. This chain uses TRBV28 with TRBJ1-5; 7 nucleotides match TRBD1. V dropped 3 bases and J dropped 4; count of bases not matched to a gene: 3. Per germline, CDR1 MDHEN and CDR2 SYDVKM. The CDR3 is 14 residues long.

The V gene is TRBV28, the J gene TRBJ1-2; the match to TRBD1 covers 8 bases. The junction had 16 bases not matched to a gene; V was cut back by 3 bases and J by 4 bases. CDR1 is MDHEN, CDR2 SYDVKM, per germline. The CDR3 has 18 amino acids. In DNA form, the CDR3 reads TGTGCCAGCAGTTTGTCCCGGACAGGGAGGCTTGTAGCCTATGGCTACACCTTC. Its translation: CASSLSRTGRLVAYGYTF.

The CDR3 here is CASSFSGLGEKLFF. The CDR3 nucleotides read TGTGCCAGCAGCTTCTCAGGGCTGGGTGAAAAACTGTTTTTT. The rearrangement links TRBV7-2 to TRBJ1-4; a possible D gene is TRBD1 (5 bases). CDR1 is SGHTA, CDR2 FQGNSA, per germline. Trimming pared 3 bases from V and 7 bases from J, leaving 12 bases between. The CDR3 is made up of 14 amino acids.

This clone occurred once. This chain connects TRBV28 to TRBJ2-3; TRBD2 matches at 7 bases. CDR3 length equals 17 residues. The J segment lost 0 bases and the V segment lost 3 bases, leaving 9 bases of the junction unmatched. Germline assignment: CDR1 MDHEN and CDR2 SYDVKM. The CDR3 coding sequence is TGTGCCAGCAGTTTCCCCCTTAGGACTAGAAGCACAGATACGCAGTATTTT. Protein: CASSFPLRTRSTDTQYF.

J is TRBJ2-6 and V is TRBV3-1 (or the pseudogene TRBV3-2); 11 nucleotides agree with TRBD1. CDR1 and CDR2 (germline): LGHDT, YNNKEL (reference sequence). V shed 4 bases and J 4 bases; nucleotides not matched to a gene: 9. This CDR3 contains 18 residues. This chain's CDR3 is CASSPFGTGGPGANVLTF. The CDR3 DNA follows: TGTGCCAGCAGCCCCTTCGGGACAGGGGGACCGGGGGCCAACGTCCTGACTTTC.